The clone carrying this TCR beta chain appeared once. This CDR3 region has 11 residues. V was pared by 5 bases and J by 3 bases, with 4 bases between. CDR1 and CDR2 from the germline V gene are SQVTM and ANQGSEA. Profiling relied on immunoSEQ multiplex PCR, and the TCRdb table lists in-frame clones only, not all of them. The sample includes about 30,000 clones, 85% to 95% seen only once; the top ten take around 0.72%. This record comes from a study of lymphopenia after photon versus proton radiotherapy. This material consisted of peripheral blood, taken from a patient treated with photon-based radiotherapy. The clonotype comes from a woman in her 50s with cholangiocarcinoma. V and J are TRBV29-1 and TRBJ2-2; D ambiguous. CDR3 nucleotides: TGCAGCGTTAGGGACACCGGGGAGCTGTTTTTT. Amino acid sequence: CSVRDTGELFF.